One and the same sample provided the 20 T cell receptor beta chains below, sequenced in a study of identifying expanded T cells in peripheral blood. Measured with immunoSEQ multiplex PCR; TCRdb has only the in-frame clones, and not every one. This repertoire shows approximately 80,000 clones, 84% found once; its top ten account for 18%. The sequenced sample was blood. The source is a person aged 18 to 69 in good health.

The chain couples TRBV2 to TRBJ2-7, with D perhaps TRBD1 (5 bases). Per the germline V gene, CDR1 is SNHLY and CDR2 is FYNNEI. V was clipped by 2 bases and J by 2 bases, with 13 bases between them. The CDR3 covers 15 residues. The CDR3 loop reads CASSESRGPTYEQYF. CDR3 bases: TGTGCCAGCAGTGAATCTAGGGGCCCAACCTACGAGCAGTACTTC.

The CDR3: CASSTGDQPQHF. CDR3 in DNA: TGCGCCAGCAGTACGGGTGATCAGCCCCAGCATTTT. The chain carries TRBV10-2 and TRBJ1-5; unclear D gene. CDR3 length: 12 amino acids. The V end lost 5 bases, the J end lost 5 bases, and 7 bases lay between the germline ends. Germline V gene sequence: CDR1 WSHSY, CDR2 SAAADI.

The chain combines TRBV11-2 with TRBJ2-7, with D possibly being TRBD2 (6 bases). This CDR3 spans 14 amino acids. Trimming removed 5 bases from V and 2 bases from J, with 13 bases in between. Germline V gene data show CDR1 as SGHAT and CDR2 as FQNNGV. CDR3 sequence: CASSVRDGPYEQYF. In DNA, the CDR3 is TGTGCCAGCAGCGTGCGGGACGGGCCCTACGAGCAGTACTTC.

The chain has TRBV9 and TRBJ2-1, with unresolved D. The length of the CDR3 is 12 residues. Germline CDR1 is SGDLS and CDR2 is YYNGEE. Trimming shortened V by 0 bases and J by 4 bases, and 2 bases separated the two germline ends. The CDR3 region has the DNA TGTGCCAGCAGCGTAGATTACAATGAGCAGTTCTTC. Encoded protein: CASSVDYNEQFF.

This clone was seen only a few times. This chain uses TRBV6-5 with TRBJ1-1; D is possibly TRBD1 (5 bases). In germline, CDR1 is MNHEY, CDR2 SVGAGI. The length of the CDR3 is 13 residues. Trimming took 2 bases from V and 11 from J, leaving 15 bases between them. CDR3 region: CASSYAQALGAFF. As DNA, the CDR3 is TGTGCCAGCAGTTACGCACAGGCCCTCGGGGCTTTCTTT.

V usage is TRBV29-1 and J usage is TRBJ2-5; 9 bases are shared with TRBD1. CDR3 length: 16 residues. Trimming took 7 bases from V and 5 from J; bases not matched to a gene: 17. CDR1 and CDR2 from the germline V gene are SQVTM and ANQGSEA. For the CDR3, the DNA is TGCAGCGCCGAAAGAAGGGGACAGGGCCGGCGGGAGACCCAGTACTTC. Protein sequence: CSAERRGQGRRETQYF.

The gene calls are TRBV7-2 and TRBJ2-7; 12 nucleotides match TRBD2. This CDR3 has 18 amino acids. Per the germline V gene, CDR1 is SGHTA and CDR2 is FQGNSA. After removal of 4 bases from V and 0 bases from J, the junction contained 10 bases not matched to a gene. CDR3 amino acids: CASSSGPGTSGFSYEQYF. CDR3 nucleotide sequence: TGTGCCAGCAGCTCGGGCCCCGGGACTAGCGGGTTCTCCTACGAGCAGTACTTC.

This chain connects TRBV6-1 to TRBJ1-6, with 9 bases aligning to TRBD1. The germline CDR1 and CDR2 sequences are MNHNS and SASEGT. This CDR3 is 14 amino acids long. The V and J ends lost 8 bases and 10 bases, in that order; junction bases with no gene match: 9. CDR3 in amino acids: CASGWGQGGSPLHF. DNA for the CDR3: TGTGCCAGCGGCTGGGGACAGGGAGGCTCACCCCTCCACTTT.

The J gene is TRBJ1-1, the V gene TRBV19, with D maybe TRBD1 (5 bases). The CDR3 has 14 residues. V was clipped by 3 bases and J by 3 bases, with 11 bases between them. Per germline, CDR1 LNHDA and CDR2 SQIVND (reference sequence). For the CDR3, the DNA is TGTGCCAGTAGTATCTGGGGCAGGGACACTGAAGCTTTCTTT. Translated, it gives CASSIWGRDTEAFF.

This chain connects TRBV29-1 to TRBJ1-4; a possible D gene is TRBD1 (6 bases). This CDR3 contains 16 residues. The germline V and J ends were trimmed by 5 bases and 0 bases, with 16 bases remaining between them. Germline CDR1 and CDR2: SQVTM and ANQGSEA. The CDR3 spells CSVSLGGVATNEKLFF. CDR3 DNA: TGCAGCGTTAGTTTAGGGGGGGTTGCAACTAATGAAAAACTGTTTTTT.

This chain joins TRBV28 and TRBJ1-2; D not certain. The CDR3 runs 13 residues. Trimming removed 4 bases at V and 2 bases at J, with 8 bases between. Germline V gene lookup returns CDR1 MDHEN and CDR2 SYDVKM. CDR3 residues: CASSSTTNYGYTF. CDR3 sequence (DNA): TGTGCCAGCAGTTCGACGACAAACTATGGCTACACCTTC.

The CDR3 loop is CASSFSRDSYGYTF. The CDR3, as DNA: TGTGCCAGCAGCTTTTCTCGGGACTCCTATGGCTACACCTTC. The J gene is TRBJ1-2, the V gene TRBV7-2, with TRBD1 as a possible D gene (5 bases). Germline V gives CDR1 SGHTA, CDR2 FQGNSA. V was pared by 3 bases and J by 4 bases, with 12 bases between. This CDR3 is built from 14 residues.

This rearrangement joins TRBV25-1 to TRBJ1-2; no clear D gene. V was clipped by 5 bases and J by 10 bases, with 20 bases between them. CDR1 and CDR2 (germline): MGHDK, SYGVNS. The CDR3 spans 14 residues. DNA for the CDR3: TGTGCCAGCAGTCCTGGGATAACAGCTCATGACTACACCTTC. This codes for CASSPGITAHDYTF.

The CDR3 spells CASISLATNEKLFF. Here the CDR3 DNA reads TGTGCCAGCATCTCGCTTGCAACTAATGAAAAACTGTTTTTT. The chain joins TRBV2 to TRBJ1-4, with unresolved D. Per germline, CDR1 SNHLY and CDR2 FYNNEI. The V end lost 7 bases, the J end lost 0 bases, and 9 bases lay between the germline ends. The CDR3 extends over 14 amino acids.

V gene TRBV4-1 combines with J gene TRBJ2-1; TRBD2 matches 10 bases. The CDR3 has 19 residues. Losses at the gene ends were 1 base for V and 4 bases for J; bases not matched to a gene: 13. CDR1 and CDR2 from the germline V gene are MGHRA and YSYEKL. The CDR3 DNA sequence: TGCGCCAGCAGCCAAGGTTCAGCGGGAGGGCCTTTGGGGTACAATGAGCAGTTCTTC. Its protein is CASSQGSAGGPLGYNEQFF.

The chain uses TRBV11-2 and TRBJ2-2; TRBD1 agrees at 7 bases. CDR1 is SGHAT, CDR2 FQNNGV, per germline. J gave up 1 base and V 5 bases, and 4 bases lay outside the gene matches. This CDR3 comprises 15 residues. The CDR3 reads CASSPGTVNTGELFF. Written as DNA, the CDR3 is TGTGCCAGCAGCCCCGGGACAGTGAACACCGGGGAGCTGTTTTTT.

V usage is TRBV12-5 and J usage is TRBJ2-1; 12 nucleotides align to TRBD2. The CDR3 has 15 amino acids. With 6 bases clipped from V and 5 bases from J, the junction kept 5 bases outside the gene matches. Germline V lookup: CDR1 LGHNT, CDR2 FRNRAP. The CDR3: CASGTGLAGNNEQFF. The CDR3 DNA reads as TGTGCTAGTGGAACCGGACTAGCGGGGAACAATGAGCAGTTCTTC.

This chain joins TRBV6-5 and TRBJ2-7; TRBD1 matches at 8 bases. V was clipped by 6 bases and J by 2 bases; unmatched bases: 6. This CDR3 has 14 amino acids. Germline CDR1 reads MNHEY; CDR2 reads SVGAGI. The DNA of the CDR3 is TGTGCCAGCAGACCGGGACAGGCCGCCTACGAGCAGTACTTC. It is translated as CASRPGQAAYEQYF.

This rearrangement joins TRBV7-9 to TRBJ2-1, with D unresolved. Looked up from germline, CDR1 is SEHNR and CDR2 is FQNEAQ (reference sequence). This CDR3 has 13 amino acids. Trimming stripped 4 bases from V and 5 bases from J, with 9 bases between. As DNA, the CDR3 is TGTGCCAGCAGCTCCGAGTGGAACAATGAGCAGTTCTTC. It codes for CASSSEWNNEQFF.

This rearrangement joins TRBV6-4 to TRBJ2-1, with 9 bases identical to TRBD2. Unmatched junction bases numbered 4, after V lost 5 bases and J lost 2 bases. CDR1 is MRHNA, CDR2 SNTAGT, per germline. There are 15 residues in the CDR3. The CDR3 sequence is CASSTIAGAYNEQFF. The CDR3 bases are TGTGCCAGCAGTACTATAGCGGGAGCCTACAATGAGCAGTTCTTC.